Included here is one T cell receptor beta chain sequence, with context. The data are from a study of blood T cell repertoires in COVID-19. Background on the study: Sites in the United States, Italy and Spain provided acute and convalescent COVID-19 samples. From T cells, B-cell-depleted T cells, or PBMCs came the material, which was cDNA or gDNA.

The CDR3 has 17 residues. V lost 2 bases, J lost 3 bases, and 7 bases stayed unmatched. Germline V CDR1 and CDR2: SGHTA, FQGTGA. In the original processing: Cell counts per sample came from amplifying reference gene primers. Profiling relied on immunoSEQ multiplex PCR, and the TCRdb table lists in-frame clones only, not all of them. The V and J calls and clone size are taken from that table; D and trimming were inferred from the DNA. Seen here are 150,000 to 200,000 clones, approximately 86% observed once, and the top ten hold roughly 8.7%. Sequenced: peripheral blood. The sequence was collected from a man aged 50 or older with active or convalescent COVID-19. This chain links TRBV7-3 with TRBJ2-3; TRBD2 agrees at 11 bases. The CDR3, as DNA: TGTGCCAGCAGCTTAGGCAAACTAGCGGGAGTAACAGATACGCAGTATTTT. As protein: CASSLGKLAGVTDTQYF.